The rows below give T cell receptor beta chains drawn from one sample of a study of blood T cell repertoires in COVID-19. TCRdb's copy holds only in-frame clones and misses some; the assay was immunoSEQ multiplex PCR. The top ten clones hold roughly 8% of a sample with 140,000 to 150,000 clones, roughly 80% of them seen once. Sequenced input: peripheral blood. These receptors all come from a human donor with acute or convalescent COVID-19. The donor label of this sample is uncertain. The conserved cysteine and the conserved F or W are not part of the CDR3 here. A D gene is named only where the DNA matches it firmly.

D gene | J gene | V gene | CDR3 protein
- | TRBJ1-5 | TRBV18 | ASTEQGGGNQPQH
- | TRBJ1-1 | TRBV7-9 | ASSLIRQSEAF
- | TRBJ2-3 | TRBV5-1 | ASSLDQGRTDTQY
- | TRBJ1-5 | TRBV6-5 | ATGRGSNQPQH
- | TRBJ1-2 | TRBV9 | ASSVEGANYGYT
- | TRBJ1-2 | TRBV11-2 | ASSPSSNYGYT
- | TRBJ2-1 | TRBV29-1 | SVKKDNDNEQF
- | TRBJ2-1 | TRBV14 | ASSQDLYNEQF
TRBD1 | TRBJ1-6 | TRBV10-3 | AISETATGLTSPLH
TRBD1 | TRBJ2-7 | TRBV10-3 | AIRKGLQGAVHEQY
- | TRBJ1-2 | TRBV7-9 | ASSLDTPGYT
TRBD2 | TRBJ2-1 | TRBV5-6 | ASGAGGTNEQF
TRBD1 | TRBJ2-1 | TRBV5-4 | ASSWGQNSYNEQF
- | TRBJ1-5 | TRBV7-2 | ASSLEFSSNQPQH
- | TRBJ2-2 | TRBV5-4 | ASEQEMNTGELF
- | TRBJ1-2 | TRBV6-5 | ASRTRQLNYGYT
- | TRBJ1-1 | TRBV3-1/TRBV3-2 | ASSLGVAKTEAF
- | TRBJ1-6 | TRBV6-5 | ASSPEDSPLH
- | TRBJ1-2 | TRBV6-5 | ASSYSQGGYT
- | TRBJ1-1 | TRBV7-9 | ASSLINTEAF
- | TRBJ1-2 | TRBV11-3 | ASSLEGGYGYT
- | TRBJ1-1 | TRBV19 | ASRRTEAF
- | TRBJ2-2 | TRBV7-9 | ASSSDSRTGELF
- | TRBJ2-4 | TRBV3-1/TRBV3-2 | ASSQTRGGSKNIQY
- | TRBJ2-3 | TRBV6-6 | ASSYGPDRTSDTQY
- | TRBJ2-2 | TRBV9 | ASSVTGNTGELF
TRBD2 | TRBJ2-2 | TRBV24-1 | ATSDPSGTSVTGELF
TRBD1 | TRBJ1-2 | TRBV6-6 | ASSRIQGDDGYT
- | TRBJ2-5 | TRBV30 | ACRAETQY